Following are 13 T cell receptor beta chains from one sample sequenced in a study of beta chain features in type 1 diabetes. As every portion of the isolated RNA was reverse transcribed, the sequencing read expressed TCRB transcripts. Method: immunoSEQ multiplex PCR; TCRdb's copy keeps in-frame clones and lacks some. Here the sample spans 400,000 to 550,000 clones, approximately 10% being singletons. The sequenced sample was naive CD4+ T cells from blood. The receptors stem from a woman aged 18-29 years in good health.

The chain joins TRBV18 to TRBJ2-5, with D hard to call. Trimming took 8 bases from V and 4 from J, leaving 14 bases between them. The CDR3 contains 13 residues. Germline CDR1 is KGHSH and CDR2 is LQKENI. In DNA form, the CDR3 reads TGTGCCAGCGCAAGTTTATTAGTAGAGACCCAGTACTTC. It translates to CASASLLVETQYF.

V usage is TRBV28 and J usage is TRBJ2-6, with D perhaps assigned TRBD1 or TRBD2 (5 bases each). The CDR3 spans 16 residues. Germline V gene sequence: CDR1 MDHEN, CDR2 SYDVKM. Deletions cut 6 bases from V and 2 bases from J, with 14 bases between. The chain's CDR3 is CASSPGRSAGANVLTF. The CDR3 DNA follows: TGTGCCAGCAGCCCGGGACGGAGCGCTGGGGCCAACGTCCTGACTTTC. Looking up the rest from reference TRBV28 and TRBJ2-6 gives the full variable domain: DVKVTQSSRYLVKRTGEKVFLECVQDMDHENMFWYRQDPGLGLRLIYFSYDVKMKEKGDIPEGYSVSREKKERFSLILESASTNQTSMYLCASSPGRSAGANVLTFGAGSRLTVL.

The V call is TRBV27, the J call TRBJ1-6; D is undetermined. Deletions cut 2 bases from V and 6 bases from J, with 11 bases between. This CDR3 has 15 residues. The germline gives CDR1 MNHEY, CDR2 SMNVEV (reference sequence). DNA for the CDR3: TGTGCCAGCAGTTTAATCCCAGTCCCTAATTCACCCCTCCACTTT. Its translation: CASSLIPVPNSPLHF.

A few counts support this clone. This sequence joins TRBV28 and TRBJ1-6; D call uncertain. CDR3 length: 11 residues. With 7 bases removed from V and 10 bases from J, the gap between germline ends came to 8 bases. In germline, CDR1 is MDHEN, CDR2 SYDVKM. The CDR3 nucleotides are TGTGCCAGCAAATCTGGCTCACCCCTCCACTTT. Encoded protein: CASKSGSPLHF.

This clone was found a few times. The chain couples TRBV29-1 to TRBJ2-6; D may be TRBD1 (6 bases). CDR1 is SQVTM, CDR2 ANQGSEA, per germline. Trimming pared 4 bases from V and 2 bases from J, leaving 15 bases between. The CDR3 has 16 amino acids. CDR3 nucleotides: TGCAGCGTTGTCGACAGGTTAGGGACTGGGGCCAACGTCCTGACTTTC. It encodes CSVVDRLGTGANVLTF.

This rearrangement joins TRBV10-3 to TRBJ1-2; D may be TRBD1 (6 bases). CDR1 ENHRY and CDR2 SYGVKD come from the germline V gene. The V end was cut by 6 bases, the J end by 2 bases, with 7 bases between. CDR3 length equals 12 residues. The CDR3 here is CAISGGNYGYTF. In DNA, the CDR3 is TGTGCCATCAGCGGGGGCAACTATGGCTACACCTTC.

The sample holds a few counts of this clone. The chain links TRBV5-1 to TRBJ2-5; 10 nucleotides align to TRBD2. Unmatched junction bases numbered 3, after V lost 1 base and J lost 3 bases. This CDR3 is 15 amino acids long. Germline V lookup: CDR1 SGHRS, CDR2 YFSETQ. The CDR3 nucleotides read TGCGCCAGCAGCTTGACTAGCGGGGAAGAAGAGACCCAGTACTTC. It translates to CASSLTSGEEETQYF.

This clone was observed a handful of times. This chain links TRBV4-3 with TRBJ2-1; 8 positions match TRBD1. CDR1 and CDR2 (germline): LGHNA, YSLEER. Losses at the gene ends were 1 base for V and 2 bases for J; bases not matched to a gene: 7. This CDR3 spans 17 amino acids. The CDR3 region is CASSQVRTGPPYNEQFF. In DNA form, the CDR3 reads TGCGCCAGCAGCCAAGTCAGGACAGGGCCCCCCTACAATGAGCAGTTCTTC.

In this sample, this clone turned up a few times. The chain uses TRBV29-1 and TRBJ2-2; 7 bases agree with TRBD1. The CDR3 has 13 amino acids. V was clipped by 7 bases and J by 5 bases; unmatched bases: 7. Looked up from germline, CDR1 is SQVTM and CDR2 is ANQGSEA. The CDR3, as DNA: TGCAGCGCTCAAAAACAGGGGACCGGGGAGCTGTTTTTT. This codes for CSAQKQGTGELFF.

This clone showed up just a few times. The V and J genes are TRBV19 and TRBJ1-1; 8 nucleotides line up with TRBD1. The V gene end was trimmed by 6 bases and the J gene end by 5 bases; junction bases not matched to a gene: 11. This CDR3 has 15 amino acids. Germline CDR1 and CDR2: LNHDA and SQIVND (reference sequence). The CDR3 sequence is CASSLDRVYSTEAFF. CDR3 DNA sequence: TGTGCCAGTAGCCTGGACAGGGTATATTCGACTGAAGCTTTCTTT.

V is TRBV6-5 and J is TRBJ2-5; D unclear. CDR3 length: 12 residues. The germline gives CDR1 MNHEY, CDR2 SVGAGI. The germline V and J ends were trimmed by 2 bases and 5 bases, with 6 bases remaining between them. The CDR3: CASSYQAETQYF. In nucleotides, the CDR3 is TGTGCCAGCAGTTACCAAGCCGAGACCCAGTACTTC.

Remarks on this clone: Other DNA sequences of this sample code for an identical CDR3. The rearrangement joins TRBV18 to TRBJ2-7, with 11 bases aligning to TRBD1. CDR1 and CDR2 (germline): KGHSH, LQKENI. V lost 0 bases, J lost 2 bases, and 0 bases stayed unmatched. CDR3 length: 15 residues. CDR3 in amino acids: CASSPPGQGAYEQYF. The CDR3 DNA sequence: TGTGCCAGCTCACCACCGGGACAGGGGGCCTACGAGCAGTACTTC.

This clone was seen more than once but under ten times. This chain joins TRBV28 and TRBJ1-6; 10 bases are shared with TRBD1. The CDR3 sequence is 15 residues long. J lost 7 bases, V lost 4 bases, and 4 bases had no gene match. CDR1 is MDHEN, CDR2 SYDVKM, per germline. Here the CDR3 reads CASSSPGQGNSPLHF. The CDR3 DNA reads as TGTGCCAGCAGTTCCCCGGGACAGGGGAATTCACCCCTCCACTTT.